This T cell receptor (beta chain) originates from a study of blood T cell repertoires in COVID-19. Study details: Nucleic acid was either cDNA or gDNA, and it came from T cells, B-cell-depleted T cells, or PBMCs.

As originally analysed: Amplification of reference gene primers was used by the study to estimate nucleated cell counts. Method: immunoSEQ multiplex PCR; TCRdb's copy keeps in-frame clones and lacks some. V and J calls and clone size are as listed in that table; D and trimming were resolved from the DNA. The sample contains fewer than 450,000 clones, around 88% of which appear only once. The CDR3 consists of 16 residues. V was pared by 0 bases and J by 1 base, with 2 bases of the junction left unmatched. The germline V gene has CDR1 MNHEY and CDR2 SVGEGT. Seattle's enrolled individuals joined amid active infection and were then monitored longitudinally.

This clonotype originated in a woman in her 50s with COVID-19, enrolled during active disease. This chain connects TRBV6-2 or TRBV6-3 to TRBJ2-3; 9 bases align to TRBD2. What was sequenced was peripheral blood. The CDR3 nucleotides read TGTGCCAGCAGTTACTCGCCTAGCGGGGGCACAGATACGCAGTATTTT. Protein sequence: CASSYSPSGGTDTQYF.